This T cell receptor (beta chain) comes out of a study of technical replicates of blood from a few donors. Germline CDR1 MNHNS, CDR2 SASEGT. The CDR3 covers 14 residues. V lost 6 bases and J 4 bases, leaving 15 bases between the germline ends. Here immunoSEQ multiplex PCR was the method, and the copy in TCRdb shows in-frame clones only, minus some. The table has about 97,000 clones, just under 95% seen once; the top ten hold 0.25% to 0.35%. This clonotype was sampled from a human donor in good health. The source material was T cells isolated from PBMCs. The chain couples TRBV6-1 to TRBJ1-2, with D hard to call. The CDR3 reads CASSGMGNSYGYTF. CDR3 in DNA: TGTGCCAGCAGCGGAATGGGCAACAGCTATGGCTACACCTTC.